This TCR beta chain was captured in a study of cytomegalovirus exposure and HLA in healthy donors. As for the study in general: Of some 400 genotyped donors, 80% to 85% grouped in the Caucasian-associated ancestry cluster. Notes on the study in general: Reportedly, fewer N-insertions than the approximately 700-donor mean appeared in an Asian-associated ancestry cluster in a later analysis. Relative to equally common others, HLA-associated TCR beta chains showed greater clonal expansion in a later analysis. Researchers counted about 150 TCR beta chains as cytomegalovirus-associated.

A remark on this clone: Its antigen remains unidentified.

The PCR employed 60 Vbeta primers together with 13 Jbeta primers. Data came from immunoSEQ multiplex PCR; TCRdb stores just in-frame clones and leaves some out. The sample yields 90,000 to 150,000 clones, approximately 80% seen once. Trimming took 0 bases from V and 4 from J, leaving 17 bases between them. The V gene's germline CDR1 is LGHNA and CDR2 YSLEER. The CDR3 is 17 residues long. The clonotype was recovered from a man between 50 and 59 years old in good health and CMV-seronegative. Material: PBMCs. The V call is TRBV4-3, the J call TRBJ2-3, with D maybe TRBD1 (7 bases). The CDR3 reads CASSQDPKQGGPDTQYF. CDR3 bases: TGCGCCAGCAGCCAAGATCCCAAGCAGGGGGGTCCAGATACGCAGTATTTT.